What follows are 12 T cell receptor beta chains derived from one specimen sequenced in a study of low-dose radiotherapy and immunotherapy resistance in tumors. With TRAV- and TRBV-specific primers, first-strand cDNA was made, covering the alpha and beta chains. With a V-primer adapter and a constant-region primer, TCRs were amplified for approximately 19 PCR cycles. Each CDR3 protein gets one entry after TCRdb re-called the reads with MiXCR. Altogether around 100,000 distinct CDR3 sequences are present, under 25% being singletons, with the ten largest covering 4.1%. Time point meaning: after trial treatment. Stated treatment: LDRT plus nivolumab, ipilimumab, low-dose cyclophosphamide and aspirin (RACIN trial). This specimen was PBMCs, taken after low-dose radiotherapy plus immunotherapy. The receptor set was obtained from a male donor with prostate cancer.

This clonotype appeared many times. The chain employs TRBV27 and TRBJ2-2; TRBD1 might be the D (6 bases). The CDR3 totals 14 residues. V was shortened by 9 bases and J by 4 bases, with 15 bases between the two germline ends. The V gene's germline CDR1 is MNHEY and CDR2 SMNVEV (reference sequence). The CDR3 loop is CASWLSRGTGELFF. CDR3 bases: TGTGCCAGTTGGCTGTCCAGGGGCACCGGGGAGCTGTTTTTT.

This clonotype was recorded only once. V usage is TRBV11-2 and J usage is TRBJ2-3; 14 bases agree with TRBD2. The germline gives CDR1 SGHAT, CDR2 FQNNGV. The CDR3 spans 19 residues. V was pared by 6 bases and J by 0 bases, with 11 bases of the junction left unmatched. Written as DNA, the CDR3 is TGTGCCAGCAGGGGGACTAGCGGGGGTCTGCCCCCTAGCACAGATACGCAGTATTTT. Amino acid sequence: CASRGTSGGLPPSTDTQYF. The full variable domain, rest sourced from reference TRBV11-2 and TRBJ2-3, is EAGVAQSPRYKIIEKRQSVAFWCNPISGHATLYWYQQILGQGPKLLIQFQNNGVVDDSQLPKDRFSAERLKGVDSTLKIQPAKLEDSAVYLCASRGTSGGLPPSTDTQYFGPGTRLTVL.

CDR3 in DNA: TGTGCCAGCAGCCTAGGGGCCTACTACGAGCAGTACTTC. Protein: CASSLGAYYEQYF. The chain links TRBV12-3 or TRBV12-4 to TRBJ2-7; perhaps TRBD1 as D (5 bases). Trimming removed 6 bases at V and 3 bases at J, with 12 bases between. The CDR3 is 13 amino acids.

In its sample, this clonotype was seen many times. The junction does not match germline at one end; this may be a read error. The genes are TRBV3-1 and TRBJ2-3; 8 bases are shared with TRBD2. CDR3 size: 15 residues. CDR1 and CDR2 (germline): LGHDT, YNNKEL (reference sequence). In DNA, the CDR3 is TGCGCCAGCAGCCAAACTAGCGGAAGCACAGATACGCAGTATTTT. Translation: CASSQTSGSTDTQYF.

This clonotype appeared a few times. The rearrangement uses TRBV6-2 or TRBV6-3 and TRBJ1-1, with D tentatively TRBD1 (6 bases). The V gene's germline CDR1 is MNHEY and CDR2 SVGEGT. The CDR3 runs to 11 residues. Trimming pared 5 bases from V and 7 bases from J, leaving 8 bases between. CDR3 protein: CASSRTDEAFF. CDR3 bases: TGTGCCAGCAGTAGGACAGATGAAGCTTTCTTT.

This clonotype was counted many times. The V gene is TRBV12-3 or TRBV12-4, the J gene TRBJ2-5, with D unresolved. The CDR3 sequence is 14 residues long. Trimming took 7 bases from V and 5 from J, leaving 17 bases between them. CDR3 protein: CASTALIFGETQYF. CDR3 bases: TGTGCCAGCACCGCTCTTATCTTCGGGGAGACCCAGTACTTC.

This clonotype turned up a few times. A read error is possible here, since a much larger clone lies one base away. DNA of the CDR3: TGTGCCAGCAGCCCCCGGGATTTCAATGAGCAGTTCTTC. Translation gives CASSPRDFNEQFF. This chain uses TRBV6-6 with TRBJ2-1, with D perhaps matching TRBD2 (5 bases). The germline V gene has CDR1 MNHNY and CDR2 SVGAGI (reference sequence). The CDR3 contains 13 residues. The V end was cut by 6 bases, the J end by 6 bases, with 12 bases between.

J is TRBJ2-5 and V is TRBV5-1, with 7 bases aligning to TRBD1. V lost 3 bases, J lost 5 bases, and 7 bases stayed unmatched. Germline assignment: CDR1 SGHRS and CDR2 YFSETQ. The CDR3 has 14 amino acids. This CDR3 reads CASSWGQILETQYF. The CDR3 DNA follows: TGCGCCAGCAGCTGGGGACAGATTTTGGAGACCCAGTACTTC.

Many counts were recorded for this clonotype. The chain carries TRBV14 and TRBJ2-7; TRBD1 is a possible D gene (5 bases). Germline V CDR1 and CDR2: SGHDN, FVKESK. This CDR3 contains 17 residues. V shed 1 base and J shed 4 bases, with 20 bases lying between them. The CDR3 region has the DNA TGTGCCAGCAGCCAAGGTCAGGGCTCGTTGTCGTGGTACGAGCAGTACTTC. Encoded protein: CASSQGQGSLSWYEQYF.

This clonotype was counted many times. The chain has TRBV6-2 or TRBV6-3 and TRBJ2-1; 9 bases are a match to TRBD1. V gave up 8 bases and J gave up 2 bases; unmatched junction bases: 4. The CDR3 contains 14 residues. Germline loops: CDR1 MNHEY, CDR2 SVGEGT. CDR3 DNA: TGTGCCAGCCTTACAGGGGGCCCCTACAATGAGCAGTTCTTC. It encodes CASLTGGPYNEQFF.

This clonotype appeared many times. The chain carries TRBV5-1 and TRBJ2-6; a weak D match, TRBD2 (7 bases). The CDR3 spans 14 residues. Germline CDR1 reads SGHRS; CDR2 reads YFSETQ. Deletions cut 7 bases from V and 4 bases from J, with 12 bases between. CDR3 in amino acids: CASSRGAGANVLTF. The CDR3 DNA follows: TGCGCCAGCTCTCGGGGGGCCGGGGCCAACGTCCTGACTTTC. Drawing the rest from reference TRBV5-1 and TRBJ2-6, the complete variable domain is KAGVTQTPRYLIKTRGQQVTLSCSPISGHRSVSWYQQTPGQGLQFLFEYFSETQRNKGNFPGRFSGRQFSNSRSEMNVSTLELGDSALYLCASSRGAGANVLTFGAGSRLTVL.

This clonotype was observed many times. The chain has TRBV27 and TRBJ1-4, with 7 bases fitting TRBD1. V shed 2 bases, J shed 5 bases, and the junction held 2 bases outside the gene matches. This CDR3 comprises 14 residues. Looked up from germline, CDR1 is MNHEY and CDR2 is SMNVEV (reference sequence). The CDR3, as DNA: TGTGCCAGCAGTTTAGCCAGGGGGAATGAAAAACTGTTTTTT. It translates to CASSLARGNEKLFF.